This T cell receptor beta chain was documented in a study of Graves' ophthalmopathy and Graves' hyperthyroidism. Study findings and constraints: The authors also found most expanded thyroid clonotypes above 0.001 frequency in blood.

With regard to this clonotype: Its antigen is unidentified.

The authors amplified TCR beta CDR3 regions from RNA transcripts. HTBI primers primed a first-round RT-PCR, and a second-round multiplex PCR followed. TCRdb reprocessed the multiplex PCR reads with MiXCR, giving one entry per CDR3 protein. The sample consists of 400,000 to 450,000 distinct CDR3 sequences, around a fifth of them appearing once. PBMCs were obtained from roughly 9.5 ml of fresh peripheral blood. The sample consisted of peripheral blood. The clonotype was recovered from a woman between 18 and 30 years old with stable Graves' hyperthyroidism.

This CDR3 reads CASSALVSSYEQYF. The CDR3 DNA reads TGTGCCAGCAGCGCACTAGTGTCCTCCTACGAGCAGTACTTC. The V and J genes are TRBV9 and TRBJ2-7, with TRBD2 as a possible D gene (5 bases). Trimming pared 3 bases from V and 0 bases from J, leaving 10 bases between. This CDR3 is 14 amino acids long. The germline V gene encodes CDR1 SGDLS and CDR2 YYNGEE.